This TCR beta chain was documented in a study of T cells in Graves' hyperthyroidism and ophthalmopathy. RNA transcripts yielded amplified TCR beta CDR3 regions. The study used the HTBI primer set for a first-round RT-PCR of the TCR CDR3. TCRdb used MiXCR to reprocess the multiplex PCR reads, holding one entry per CDR3 protein. The sample lists 460,000 or so distinct CDR3 sequences, approximately 15% occurring once. V gave up 5 bases and J gave up 2 bases, with 18 bases separating them. CDR1 and CDR2 (germline): MNHEY, SMNVEV (reference sequence). The CDR3 is 17 amino acids. This clonotype has a count of ten or more. Stable disease denoted Graves' hyperthyroidism without ophthalmopathy progression within 18 months. PBMCs were collected from a roughly 9.7 ml volume of fresh peripheral blood.

The sequence came from a woman aged 18-29 years with Graves' hyperthyroidism. The gene calls are TRBV27 and TRBJ2-2; D unresolved. Sequenced material: blood. DNA for the CDR3: TGTGCCAGCAGTCCCCGCCGCTGGTCGGCTAACACCGGGGAGCTGTTTTTT. This codes for CASSPRRWSANTGELFF.